The entry that follows covers one TCR beta chain sequence. The antigen is undetermined. The sample belongs to a study of graft-versus-host responses after intestinal transplantation. Study context: Every recipient underwent anti-thymocyte globulin induction, then tacrolimus and steroids for roughly 3 years.

In germline, CDR1 is MGHDK, CDR2 SYGVNS. Germline trimming cut 6 bases from V and 0 bases from J; bases unmatched to any gene: 0. CDR3 length: 14 amino acids. The protocol was immunoSEQ multiplex PCR, while the TCRdb copy is restricted to in-frame clones and leaves out a portion. The table lists roughly 100,000 clones, 93% of them singletons. The V gene is TRBV25-1, the J gene TRBJ2-2; 8 bases agree with TRBD1. The receptor's source is a human donor who received an intestinal transplant. The sequences come from unstimulated CD8+ T cells sorted from spleen or lymph node cells, collected before intestinal transplant. In nucleotides, the CDR3 is TGTGCCAGCAGGACAGGGGCGAACACCGGGGAGCTGTTTTTT. It yields the protein CASRTGANTGELFF.